The 2 T cell receptor beta chains presented below share a single source sample, sequenced in a study of shared T cell receptors in the human thymus. Some clones are missing from TCRdb's copy, which holds only in-frame ones; the method was immunoSEQ multiplex PCR. The repertoire holds about 660,000 clones, with 88% as singletons. The same sample was also used in a study of human thymus T cells.

The source material was thymocytes. These receptor sequences come from a boy in the first two years of life with a congenital heart defect.

This rearrangement joins TRBV7-9 to TRBJ2-7; 8 bases fit TRBD2. This CDR3 has 16 residues. V was clipped by 5 bases and J by 3 bases; unmatched bases: 12. The germline gives CDR1 SEHNR, CDR2 FQNEAQ (reference sequence). CDR3 sequence reads: CASSPTVAGIVYEQYF. CDR3 bases: TGTGCCAGCAGCCCAACTGTAGCGGGAATTGTCTACGAGCAGTACTTC.

The gene calls are TRBV27 and TRBJ2-1; weak D call: TRBD2 (6 bases). The V gene's germline CDR1 is MNHEY and CDR2 SMNVEV (reference sequence). CDR3 length: 15 residues. The V end was cut by 0 bases, the J end by 3 bases, with 9 bases between. CDR3 region: CASSLSGGSYNEQFF. For the CDR3, the DNA is TGTGCCAGCAGTTTATCGGGAGGAAGCTACAATGAGCAGTTCTTC.